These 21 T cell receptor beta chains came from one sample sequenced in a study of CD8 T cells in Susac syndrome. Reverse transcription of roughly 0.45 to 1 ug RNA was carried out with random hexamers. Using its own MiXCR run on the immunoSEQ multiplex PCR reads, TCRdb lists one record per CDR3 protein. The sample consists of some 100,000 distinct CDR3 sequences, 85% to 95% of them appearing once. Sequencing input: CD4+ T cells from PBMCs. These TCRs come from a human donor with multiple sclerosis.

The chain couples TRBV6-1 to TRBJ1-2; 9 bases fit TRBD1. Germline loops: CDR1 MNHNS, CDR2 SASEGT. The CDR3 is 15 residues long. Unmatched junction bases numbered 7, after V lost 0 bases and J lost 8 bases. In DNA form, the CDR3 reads TGTGCCAGCAGTGAAGCTCCGGGACAGGGATTGGGCTACACCTTC. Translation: CASSEAPGQGLGYTF.

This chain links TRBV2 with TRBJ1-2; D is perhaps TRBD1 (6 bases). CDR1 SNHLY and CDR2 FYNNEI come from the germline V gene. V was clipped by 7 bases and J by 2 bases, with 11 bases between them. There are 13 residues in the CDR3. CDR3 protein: CASNLGQNYGYTF. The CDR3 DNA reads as TGTGCCAGCAACCTCGGACAGAACTATGGCTACACCTTC.

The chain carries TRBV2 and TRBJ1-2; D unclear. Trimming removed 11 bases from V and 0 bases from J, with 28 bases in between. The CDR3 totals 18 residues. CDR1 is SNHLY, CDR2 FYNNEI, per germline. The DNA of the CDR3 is TGTGCCCTATACCGTGACACGGACGGAGCTAAAGCTAACTATGGCTACACCTTC. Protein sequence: CALYRDTDGAKANYGYTF.

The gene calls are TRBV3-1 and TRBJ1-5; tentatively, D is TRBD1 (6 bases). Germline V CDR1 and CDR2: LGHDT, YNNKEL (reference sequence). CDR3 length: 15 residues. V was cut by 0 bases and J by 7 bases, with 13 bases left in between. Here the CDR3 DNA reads TGTGCCAGCAGCCAAGATAGGGGGAGGGCCCAGCCCCAGCATTTT. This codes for CASSQDRGRAQPQHF. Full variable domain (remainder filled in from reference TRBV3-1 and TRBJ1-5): DTAVSQTPKYLVTQMGNDKSIKCEQNLGHDTMYWYKQDSKKFLKIMFSYNNKELIINETVPNRFSPKSPDKAHLNLHINSLELGDSAVYFCASSQDRGRAQPQHFGDGTRLSIL.

CDR3 coding DNA: TGTGCCAGCAGCGTAGAGTTACAGGGGGCGACGGAAGCTTTCTTT. This translates into CASSVELQGATEAFF. The chain has TRBV9 and TRBJ1-1, with TRBD1 matching 9 bases. Unmatched junction bases numbered 8, after V lost 0 bases and J lost 8 bases. CDR1 and CDR2 from the germline V gene are SGDLS and YYNGEE. The CDR3 consists of 15 residues.

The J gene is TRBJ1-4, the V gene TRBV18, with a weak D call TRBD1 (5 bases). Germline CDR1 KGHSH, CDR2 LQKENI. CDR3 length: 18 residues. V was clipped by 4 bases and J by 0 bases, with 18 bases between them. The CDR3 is CASSQYTGSGATNEKLFF. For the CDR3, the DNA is TGTGCCAGCTCACAGTATACAGGATCCGGGGCAACTAATGAAAAACTGTTTTTT. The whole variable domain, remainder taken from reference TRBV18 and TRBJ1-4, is NAGVMQNPRHLVRRRGQEARLRCSPMKGHSHVYWYRQLPEEGLKFMVYLQKENIIDESGMPKERFSAEFPKEGPSILRIQQVVRGDSAAYFCASSQYTGSGATNEKLFFGSGTQLSVL.

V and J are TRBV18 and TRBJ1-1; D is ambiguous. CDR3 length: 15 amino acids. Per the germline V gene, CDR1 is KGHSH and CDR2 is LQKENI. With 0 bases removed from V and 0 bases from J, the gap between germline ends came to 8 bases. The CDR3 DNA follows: TGTGCCAGCTCACCACCGACCGGGGTGAACACTGAAGCTTTCTTT. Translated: CASSPPTGVNTEAFF.

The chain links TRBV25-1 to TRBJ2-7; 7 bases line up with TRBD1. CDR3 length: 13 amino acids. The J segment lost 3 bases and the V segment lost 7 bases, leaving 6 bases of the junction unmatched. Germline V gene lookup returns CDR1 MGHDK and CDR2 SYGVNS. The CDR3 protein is CASNPPGGYEQYF. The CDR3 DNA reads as TGTGCCAGCAATCCCCCAGGGGGCTACGAGCAGTACTTC.

The CDR3 DNA sequence: TGTGCCAGCAGTCCAGCGGGGGTATACAATGAGCAGTTCTTC. Its protein product is CASSPAGVYNEQFF. V is TRBV2 and J is TRBJ2-1, with 8 bases fitting TRBD2. The junction had 4 bases not matched to a gene; V was cut back by 5 bases and J by 4 bases. The CDR3 is made up of 14 amino acids. Germline CDR1 is SNHLY and CDR2 is FYNNEI.

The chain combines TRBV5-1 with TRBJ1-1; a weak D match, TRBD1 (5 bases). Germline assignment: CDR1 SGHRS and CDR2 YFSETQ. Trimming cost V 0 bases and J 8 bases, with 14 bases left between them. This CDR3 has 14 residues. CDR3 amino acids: CASSLEVPGQEAFF. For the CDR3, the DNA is TGCGCCAGCAGCTTGGAGGTCCCGGGGCAGGAAGCTTTCTTT.

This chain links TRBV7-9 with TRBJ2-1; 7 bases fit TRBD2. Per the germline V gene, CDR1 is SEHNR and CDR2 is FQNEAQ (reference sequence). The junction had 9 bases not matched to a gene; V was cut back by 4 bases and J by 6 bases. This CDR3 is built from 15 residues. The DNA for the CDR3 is TGTGCCAGCAGCTCCCTGGCGGGGGTGGGCAATGAGCAGTTCTTC. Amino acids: CASSSLAGVGNEQFF.

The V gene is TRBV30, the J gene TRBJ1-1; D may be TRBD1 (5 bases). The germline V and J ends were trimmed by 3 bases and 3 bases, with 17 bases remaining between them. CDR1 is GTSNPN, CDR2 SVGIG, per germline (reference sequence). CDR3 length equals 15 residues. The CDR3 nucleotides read TGTGCCTGGAGGTCGTGGCAGGGTTCTTACACTGAAGCTTTCTTT. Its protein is CAWRSWQGSYTEAFF.

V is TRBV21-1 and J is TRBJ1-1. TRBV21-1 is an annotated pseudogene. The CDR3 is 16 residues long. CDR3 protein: CASDDGSGSMNTEAFF. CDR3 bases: TGTGCCAGCGACGATGGGAGTGGGAGCATGAACACTGAAGCTTTCTTT.

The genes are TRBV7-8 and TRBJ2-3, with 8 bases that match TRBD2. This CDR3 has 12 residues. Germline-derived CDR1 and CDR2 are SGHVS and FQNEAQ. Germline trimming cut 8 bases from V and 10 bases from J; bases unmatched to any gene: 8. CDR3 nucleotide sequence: TGTGCCAGCTCTGCCGGGGGGGATTCGCAGTATTTT. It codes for CASSAGGDSQYF.

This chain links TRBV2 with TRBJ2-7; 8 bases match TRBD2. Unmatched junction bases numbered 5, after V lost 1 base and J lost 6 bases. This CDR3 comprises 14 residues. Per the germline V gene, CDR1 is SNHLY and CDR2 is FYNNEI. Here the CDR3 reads CASSEGVSGAEQYF. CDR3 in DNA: TGTGCCAGCAGTGAAGGGGTTAGCGGGGCCGAGCAGTACTTC.

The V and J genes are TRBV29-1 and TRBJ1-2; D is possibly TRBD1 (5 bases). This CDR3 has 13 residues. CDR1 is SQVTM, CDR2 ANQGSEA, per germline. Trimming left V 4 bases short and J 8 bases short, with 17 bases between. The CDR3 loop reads CSVGKGAPDGYTF. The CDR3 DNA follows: TGCAGCGTTGGGAAAGGGGCGCCGGACGGCTACACCTTC. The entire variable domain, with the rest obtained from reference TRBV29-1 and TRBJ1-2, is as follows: SAVISQKPSRDICQRGTSLTIQCQVDSQVTMMFWYRQQPGQSLTLIATANQGSEATYESGFVIDKFPISRPNLTFSTLTVSNMSPEDSSIYLCSVGKGAPDGYTFGSGTRLTVV.

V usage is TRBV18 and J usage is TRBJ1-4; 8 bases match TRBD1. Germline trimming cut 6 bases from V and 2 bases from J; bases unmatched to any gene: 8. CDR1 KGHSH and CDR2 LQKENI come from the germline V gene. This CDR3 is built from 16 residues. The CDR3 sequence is CASSLLRTGTNEKLFF. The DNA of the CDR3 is TGTGCCAGCTCTCTCTTAAGGACAGGGACTAATGAAAAACTGTTTTTT. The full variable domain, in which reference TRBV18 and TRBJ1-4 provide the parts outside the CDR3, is NAGVMQNPRHLVRRRGQEARLRCSPMKGHSHVYWYRQLPEEGLKFMVYLQKENIIDESGMPKERFSAEFPKEGPSILRIQQVVRGDSAAYFCASSLLRTGTNEKLFFGSGTQLSVL.

The CDR3 sequence: CSATGQGNTSPLHF. The CDR3 bases are TGCAGTGCTACAGGACAGGGGAATACTTCACCCCTCCACTTT. The chain couples TRBV20-1 to TRBJ1-6; 9 nucleotides line up with TRBD1. J was trimmed by 9 bases and V by 4 bases; bases with no gene match: 7. CDR1 is DFQATT, CDR2 SNEGSKA, per germline (reference sequence). The CDR3 consists of 14 residues.

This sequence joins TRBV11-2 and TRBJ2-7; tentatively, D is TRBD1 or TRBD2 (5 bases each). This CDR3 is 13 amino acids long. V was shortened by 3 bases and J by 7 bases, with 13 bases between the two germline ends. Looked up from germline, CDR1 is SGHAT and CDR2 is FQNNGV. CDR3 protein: CASSLERDVEQYF. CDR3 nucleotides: TGTGCCAGCAGCTTGGAAAGGGACGTAGAGCAGTACTTC.

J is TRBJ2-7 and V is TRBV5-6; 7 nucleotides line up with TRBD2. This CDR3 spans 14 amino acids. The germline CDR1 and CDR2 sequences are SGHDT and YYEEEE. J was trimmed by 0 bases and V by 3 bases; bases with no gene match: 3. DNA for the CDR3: TGTGCCAGCAGCTCGGGGGGTTACTCCTACGAGCAGTACTTC. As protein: CASSSGGYSYEQYF.

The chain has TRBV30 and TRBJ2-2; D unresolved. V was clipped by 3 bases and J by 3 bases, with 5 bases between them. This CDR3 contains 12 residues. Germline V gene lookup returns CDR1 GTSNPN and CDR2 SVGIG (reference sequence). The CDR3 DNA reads TGTGCCTGGAGCCGGTACACCGGGGAGCTGTTTTTT. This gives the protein CAWSRYTGELFF.